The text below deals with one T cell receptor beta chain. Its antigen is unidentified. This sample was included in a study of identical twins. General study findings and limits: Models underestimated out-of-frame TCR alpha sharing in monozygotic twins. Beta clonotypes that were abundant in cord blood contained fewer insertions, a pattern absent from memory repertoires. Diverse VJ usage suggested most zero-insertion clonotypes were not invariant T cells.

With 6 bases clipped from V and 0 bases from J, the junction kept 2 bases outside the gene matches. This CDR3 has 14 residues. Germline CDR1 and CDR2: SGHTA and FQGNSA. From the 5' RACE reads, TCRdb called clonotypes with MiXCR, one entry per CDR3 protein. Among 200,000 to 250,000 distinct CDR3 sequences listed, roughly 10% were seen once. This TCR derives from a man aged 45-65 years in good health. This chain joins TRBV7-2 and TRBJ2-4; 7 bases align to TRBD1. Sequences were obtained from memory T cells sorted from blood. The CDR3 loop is CASRRTGAKNIQYF. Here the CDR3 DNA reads TGTGCCAGCAGGAGGACAGGAGCCAAAAACATTCAGTACTTC. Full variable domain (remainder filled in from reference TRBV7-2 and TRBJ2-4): GAGVSQSPSNKVTEKGKDVELRCDPISGHTALYWYRQSLGQGLEFLIYFQGNSAPDKSGLPSDRFSAERTGGSVSTLTIQRTQQEDSAVYLCASRRTGAKNIQYFGAGTRLSVL.